A single sample is the source of the 31 T cell receptor beta chains below, sequenced in a study of shared clonotypes between healthy human individuals. Some clones are missing from TCRdb's copy, which holds only in-frame ones; the method was immunoSEQ multiplex PCR. The sample includes over a million clones, about 96% of them seen just once. Input material: naive CD4+ T cells sorted from blood. Subset indicated: CD45RA+ positively selected. Every receptor here comes from a young man in good health.

V usage is TRBV25-1 and J usage is TRBJ1-1; D gene ambiguous. Germline V lookup: CDR1 MGHDK, CDR2 SYGVNS. The CDR3 is 13 residues long. V was pared by 6 bases and J by 0 bases, with 8 bases between. The CDR3 nucleotides read TGTGCCAGCAGACAGCGACTGAACACTGAAGCTTTCTTT. This gives the protein CASRQRLNTEAFF.

The chain has TRBV11-2 and TRBJ2-7; TRBD1 aligns across 7 bases. The CDR3 consists of 14 residues. J lost 7 bases, V lost 2 bases, and 8 bases had no gene match. The germline CDR1 and CDR2 sequences are SGHAT and FQNNGV. In nucleotides, the CDR3 is TGTGCCAGCAGCTTACTCGGGACAGTCGGGGAGCAGTACTTC. Encoded protein: CASSLLGTVGEQYF.

Concerning this clone itself: The conserved final phenylalanine or tryptophan is absent from the CDR3, which likely points to a read error. The DNA is omitted, as the CDR3 cannot be located on it reliably, and the CDR3 follows TCRdb's listing. The chain employs TRBV5-1 and TRBJ2-7; TRBD1 is the table's D call, not checked against the DNA. The CDR3 sequence runs 13 residues, both termini included. Germline V gene sequence: CDR1 SGHRS, CDR2 YFSETQ. The CDR3 loop is CASSFLFWPQGLG.

The V gene is TRBV5-5, the J gene TRBJ2-3, with D perhaps TRBD2 (5 bases). Germline CDR1 reads SGHKS; CDR2 reads YYEKEE (reference sequence). Trimming removed 0 bases at V and 6 bases at J, with 14 bases between. The CDR3 loop spans 15 amino acids. CDR3 region: CASSLAGSVRDTQYF. The CDR3 nucleotides are TGTGCCAGCAGCTTGGCCGGTAGCGTTAGGGATACGCAGTATTTT.

V is TRBV29-1 and J is TRBJ1-2; D remains unclear. Trimming took off 2 bases at V and 0 bases at J, with 4 bases between the two ends. This CDR3 region has 12 residues. Germline lookup yields CDR1 SQVTM and CDR2 ANQGSEA. The CDR3, as DNA: TGCAGCGTTGAAAAGGCTAACTATGGCTACACCTTC. Translation: CSVEKANYGYTF. The full variable domain, completed using reference TRBV29-1 and TRBJ1-2, is SAVISQKPSRDICQRGTSLTIQCQVDSQVTMMFWYRQQPGQSLTLIATANQGSEATYESGFVIDKFPISRPNLTFSTLTVSNMSPEDSSIYLCSVEKANYGYTFGSGTRLTVV.

This chain uses TRBV29-1 with TRBJ2-1; 7 nucleotides agree with TRBD2. V was pared by 4 bases and J by 9 bases, with 9 bases of the junction left unmatched. The CDR3 contains 13 residues. Germline-derived CDR1 and CDR2 are SQVTM and ANQGSEA. The CDR3: CSVGPGGGAEQFF. DNA of the CDR3: TGCAGCGTTGGACCGGGAGGAGGGGCTGAGCAGTTCTTC.

This chain joins TRBV5-4 and TRBJ2-1; no definite D call. The V and J ends lost 7 bases and 0 bases respectively, with 11 bases between them. CDR1 is SGHNT and CDR2 is YYREEE in the germline V gene (reference sequence). The CDR3 is made up of 14 amino acids. CDR3 coding DNA: TGTGCCAGCCATTTGGAGAGCTCCTACAATGAGCAGTTCTTC. It codes for CASHLESSYNEQFF.

The chain is built from TRBV6-1 and TRBJ2-2; D remains unclear. Trimming pared 2 bases from V and 6 bases from J, leaving 7 bases between. The V gene's germline CDR1 is MNHNS and CDR2 SASEGT. The CDR3 is 13 residues long. The CDR3: CASSEQHAGELFF. Here the CDR3 DNA reads TGTGCCAGCAGTGAACAGCACGCCGGGGAGCTGTTTTTT.

CDR3 in DNA: TGTGCCAGCAGCTTAGAGAATCAGCCCCAGCATTTT. This codes for CASSLENQPQHF. The rearrangement uses TRBV7-9 and TRBJ1-5; no reliable D call. Looked up from germline, CDR1 is SEHNR and CDR2 is FQNEAQ (reference sequence). CDR3 length: 12 residues. V lost 1 base, J lost 4 bases, and 2 bases lay in between.

This clone was seen once. The sample contains more than one DNA sequence encoding this CDR3. The gene calls are TRBV18 and TRBJ2-3, with 7 bases aligning to TRBD1. Germline CDR1 and CDR2: KGHSH and LQKENI. CDR3 length equals 14 residues. V was clipped by 3 bases and J by 4 bases; unmatched bases: 4. CDR3 in DNA: TGTGCCAGCTCACCGTGGCAGGGGGCAGATACGCAGTATTTT. This codes for CASSPWQGADTQYF.

This chain links TRBV15 with TRBJ2-7, with D unclear. CDR1 LNHNV and CDR2 YYDKDF come from the germline V gene (reference sequence). The CDR3 is 15 residues long. Deletions cut 0 bases from V and 2 bases from J, with 11 bases between. The CDR3 region is CATSRDVRVPYEQYF. DNA of the CDR3: TGTGCCACCAGCAGAGATGTCCGGGTACCCTACGAGCAGTACTTC.

This clone has just one count. This chain uses TRBV9 with TRBJ2-1; TRBD2 matches at 9 bases. This CDR3 region has 17 residues. Germline assignment: CDR1 SGDLS and CDR2 YYNGEE. After removal of 5 bases from V and 6 bases from J, the junction contained 15 bases not matched to a gene. This CDR3 reads CASSGPAGLAVSNEQFF. CDR3 bases: TGTGCCAGCAGTGGTCCAGCGGGACTAGCTGTATCCAATGAGCAGTTCTTC.

The chain has TRBV12-5 and TRBJ2-3; 7 bases are shared with TRBD2. CDR3 length: 14 residues. CDR1 LGHNT and CDR2 FRNRAP come from the germline V gene. J lost 1 base, V lost 5 bases, and 3 bases had no gene match. Here the CDR3 DNA reads TGTGCTAGTGGTCCTGGGGGGGGCACAGATACGCAGTATTTT. Translating gives CASGPGGGTDTQYF.

This sequence joins TRBV28 and TRBJ1-5; 8 bases align to TRBD1. The ends lost 8 bases at V and 3 bases at J; junction bases unmatched: 3. Germline V gene data show CDR1 as MDHEN and CDR2 as SYDVKM. This CDR3 is 13 amino acids long. The CDR3 loop is CASDRGLNQPQHF. DNA for the CDR3: TGTGCCAGCGACAGGGGTCTCAATCAGCCCCAGCATTTT.

In this sample, this clone turned up a few times. The chain joins TRBV7-2 to TRBJ2-3, with 12 bases identical to TRBD2. Looked up from germline, CDR1 is SGHTA and CDR2 is FQGNSA. The CDR3 is 16 residues long. Unmatched junction bases numbered 5, after V lost 5 bases and J lost 2 bases. CDR3 in DNA: TGTGCCAGCAGCCTGACTAGCGGGGGACCCACAGATACGCAGTATTTT. It translates to CASSLTSGGPTDTQYF.

The rearrangement links TRBV9 to TRBJ1-3; D not resolved. Between the trimmed V and J ends, which lost 4 bases and 4 bases, there was a span of 21 bases. The CDR3 consists of 17 residues. Per the germline V gene, CDR1 is SGDLS and CDR2 is YYNGEE. CDR3 loop: CASSLMPQEGLGNTIYF. The CDR3, as DNA: TGTGCCAGCAGCTTAATGCCCCAGGAGGGCCTCGGAAACACCATATATTTT.

The chain has TRBV10-3 and TRBJ2-7; 8 bases map to TRBD1. This CDR3 is built from 12 residues. Germline V CDR1 and CDR2: ENHRY, SYGVKD. J was trimmed by 6 bases and V by 8 bases; bases with no gene match: 6. CDR3 amino acids: CAISPGGGEQYF. The DNA of the CDR3 is TGTGCCATCTCCCCAGGGGGCGGCGAGCAGTACTTC.

The rearrangement joins TRBV28 to TRBJ1-2; 11 bases line up with TRBD1. There are 16 residues in the CDR3. Trimming at V came to 2 bases and at J to 4 bases, leaving 6 bases not matched to a gene. From germline, CDR1 is MDHEN and CDR2 SYDVKM. The CDR3 region is CASSLPGTGGGYGYTF. The CDR3 bases are TGTGCCAGCAGTTTACCCGGGACAGGGGGTGGCTATGGCTACACCTTC.

The chain uses TRBV5-1 and TRBJ2-5; TRBD1 aligns across 8 bases. Germline values: CDR1 SGHRS, CDR2 YFSETQ. CDR3 length: 17 residues. V gave up 0 bases and J gave up 5 bases; unmatched junction bases: 12. CDR3 sequence: CASSLEPRTGLSETQYF. CDR3 in DNA: TGCGCCAGCAGCTTGGAACCCCGGACAGGGCTTTCGGAGACCCAGTACTTC.

The chain recombines TRBV5-1 with TRBJ2-5; 7 nucleotides match TRBD2. The germline CDR1 and CDR2 sequences are SGHRS and YFSETQ. The CDR3 extends over 17 amino acids. J gave up 0 bases and V 4 bases, and 12 bases lay outside the gene matches. CDR3 DNA sequence: TGCGCCAGCAGCCCGGGGGAAGGCGGGAGTTACCAAGAGACCCAGTACTTC. Residues: CASSPGEGGSYQETQYF.

CDR3 amino acids: CASSYGPTNEKLFF. The DNA of the CDR3 is TGCGCCAGCAGCTACGGCCCAACTAATGAAAAACTGTTTTTT. The chain carries TRBV5-1 and TRBJ1-4, with D uncertain. The germline V and J ends were trimmed by 3 bases and 0 bases, with 6 bases remaining between them. Germline V gene lookup returns CDR1 SGHRS and CDR2 YFSETQ. The CDR3 runs to 14 residues.

The chain uses TRBV5-4 and TRBJ2-3, with D possibly being TRBD2 (5 bases). Germline V lookup: CDR1 SGHNT, CDR2 YYREEE (reference sequence). V lost 0 bases and J 0 bases, leaving 8 bases between the germline ends. There are 15 residues in the CDR3. CDR3: CASSLEGASTDTQYF. The CDR3 DNA sequence: TGTGCCAGCAGCTTGGAGGGAGCTAGCACAGATACGCAGTATTTT.

V usage is TRBV10-2 and J usage is TRBJ1-2; 8 positions match TRBD1. Looked up from germline, CDR1 is WSHSY and CDR2 is SAAADI. With V trimmed by 2 bases and J by 13 bases, 9 bases remained unmatched. This CDR3 has 13 residues. In DNA, the CDR3 is TGCGCCAGCAGTGAGACGGGACAGGCGAGATCCACCTTC. Protein sequence: CASSETGQARSTF.

The chain joins TRBV27 to TRBJ2-7; D gene unclear. CDR1 MNHEY and CDR2 SMNVEV come from the germline V gene (reference sequence). The CDR3 consists of 14 residues. Trimming removed 4 bases at V and 2 bases at J, with 12 bases between. The CDR3 DNA sequence: TGTGCCAGCAGTTCTCGACATAGTGCCTACGAGCAGTACTTC. Encoded protein: CASSSRHSAYEQYF.

The chain is built from TRBV7-6 and TRBJ2-5; a weak D match, TRBD1 (7 bases). CDR3 length: 14 residues. Germline V CDR1 and CDR2: SGHVS, FNYEAQ. The V gene lost 5 bases and the J gene lost 3 bases, with 13 bases spanning the gap. The CDR3 DNA sequence: TGTGCCAGCAGCGCGGGGACAGTTAAAGAGACCCAGTACTTC. Translating gives CASSAGTVKETQYF. The full variable domain, its missing parts supplied by reference TRBV7-6 and TRBJ2-5, is GAGVSQSPRYKVTKRGQDVALRCDPISGHVSLYWYRQALGQGPEFLTYFNYEAQQDKSGLPNDRFSAERPEGSISTLTIQRTEQRDSAMYRCASSAGTVKETQYFGPGTRLLVL.

The chain combines TRBV21-1 with TRBJ1-4; no check of the table's D call, TRBD1, against the DNA was made. TRBV21-1 is annotated as a pseudogene. The CDR3 extends over 13 amino acids. The CDR3 region has the DNA TGTGCCAGCAGCCAGGGTAGGTTTGAAAAACTGTTTTTT. Amino acids: CASSQGRFEKLFF.

The J gene is TRBJ2-2, the V gene TRBV11-2; unclear D gene. Trimming took off 1 base at V and 0 bases at J, with 9 bases between the two ends. The CDR3 is made up of 16 amino acids. Germline V gives CDR1 SGHAT, CDR2 FQNNGV. CDR3 nucleotides: TGTGCCAGCAGCTTAGTAGTGGGCGCGAACACCGGGGAGCTGTTTTTT. It translates to CASSLVVGANTGELFF.

V usage is TRBV30 and J usage is TRBJ2-7, with D hard to call. CDR3 size: 15 residues. The V gene lost 3 bases and the J gene lost 2 bases, with 17 bases spanning the gap. Germline lookup yields CDR1 GTSNPN and CDR2 SVGIG (reference sequence). This CDR3 is CAWRHRAVYTYEQYF. Written as DNA, the CDR3 is TGTGCCTGGAGACACCGGGCTGTGTACACCTACGAGCAGTACTTC.

V is TRBV28 and J is TRBJ2-7; D is uncertain. Germline CDR1 MDHEN, CDR2 SYDVKM. This CDR3 is built from 11 residues. V lost 3 bases and J lost 2, with 2 bases in between. CDR3 region: CASSFAYEQYF. CDR3 in DNA: TGTGCCAGCAGTTTCGCCTACGAGCAGTACTTC.

The chain couples TRBV11-2 to TRBJ2-7, with D maybe TRBD1 (6 bases). This CDR3 is built from 17 residues. The germline V gene encodes CDR1 SGHAT and CDR2 FQNNGV. V was shortened by 2 bases and J by 0 bases, with 17 bases between the two germline ends. The CDR3 protein is CASSLRAGQLPSYEQYF. CDR3 sequence (DNA): TGTGCCAGCAGCTTACGGGCAGGACAGTTGCCCTCCTACGAGCAGTACTTC.

V is TRBV6-5 and J is TRBJ2-7; tentatively, D is TRBD2 (5 bases). Germline lookup yields CDR1 MNHEY and CDR2 SVGAGI. CDR3 length: 13 amino acids. V dropped 6 bases and J dropped 4 bases, with 13 bases sitting between them. The CDR3 DNA reads TGTGCCAGCAGACGGACTGGGATATACGAGCAGTACTTC. It yields the protein CASRRTGIYEQYF.